The rows below give T cell receptor beta chains drawn from one sample of a study of blood T cells in healthy people across ages. From the 5' RACE reads, TCRdb called clonotypes with MiXCR, one entry per CDR3 protein. The data hold around 990,000 distinct CDR3 sequences, with around 27% observed a single time. These same records also appear under a second study, on T cells of mothers and their children.

Material: blood. The receptors come from a girl aged 2-10 years in good health. CDR3s leave out the opening cysteine and the closing phenylalanine or tryptophan. Fields, in order: V gene, J gene, clone size, CDR3 protein. The listing skips clone size in some rows; elsewhere it reads once, few, many or a size class.

>TRBV5-1|TRBJ1-2|few
ASSLAQGDYGYT
>TRBV10-1|TRBJ2-3|NA
ASSEAGIGTSTDTQY
>TRBV6-5|TRBJ2-5|few
ASSSGNLGETQY
>TRBV10-3|TRBJ2-6|NA
AIQLRSSGANVLT
>TRBV6-1|TRBJ2-5|many
ASSEKTGGQETQY
>TRBV3-1|TRBJ2-5|few
ASSQGQRGWETQY
>TRBV2|TRBJ2-5|NA
ASNYGGIQETQY
>TRBV12-3/TRBV12-4|TRBJ1-4|NA
ASSTGGEKLF
>TRBV7-9|TRBJ1-1|NA
ASGALSGDTEAF
>TRBV2|TRBJ2-2|NA
ASSGTGGTGELF
>TRBV3-1|TRBJ1-5|NA
ASSQVLGDRNYQPQH
>TRBV4-1|TRBJ2-4|NA
ASSQDSTGRPKNIQY
>TRBV4-1|TRBJ2-1|few
ASSQGTVDNEQF
>TRBV27|TRBJ2-1|NA
ASSKWGVNEQF
>TRBV12-3/TRBV12-4|TRBJ2-2|NA
ASIDQNTGELF
>TRBV7-2|TRBJ2-5|few
ASSLIGRSGGQETQY
>TRBV5-1|TRBJ1-6|NA
ASSLDWTGNSPLH
>TRBV11-1|TRBJ2-1|NA
ASSFQGSLNEQF
>TRBV12-3/TRBV12-4|TRBJ1-4|many
ASSLGNGREKLF
>TRBV11-2|TRBJ1-4|few
ASSSLTGPLF
>TRBV5-1|TRBJ1-1|few
ASGLVWDNPEAF
>TRBV11-2|TRBJ2-7|few
ASSLTPTGGDNEQY
>TRBV12-3/TRBV12-4|NA|NA
ASRTSETYEQY
>TRBV4-3|TRBJ1-1|NA
ASSQASYFSNTEAF
>TRBV7-9|TRBJ2-2|NA
ASSLETRYGELF
>TRBV7-9|TRBJ2-1|once
ASSLGSQGGHEQF
>TRBV9|TRBJ1-4|NA
ASSPWDTKPLNEKLF
>TRBV5-1|TRBJ1-3|NA
ASSLDDLGNTIY
>TRBV10-3|TRBJ2-5|NA
AISESLAGGGETQY
>TRBV7-9|NA|NA
ASSPGQGLASYNEQF
>TRBV5-1|TRBJ2-5|NA
ASRPQPQETQY